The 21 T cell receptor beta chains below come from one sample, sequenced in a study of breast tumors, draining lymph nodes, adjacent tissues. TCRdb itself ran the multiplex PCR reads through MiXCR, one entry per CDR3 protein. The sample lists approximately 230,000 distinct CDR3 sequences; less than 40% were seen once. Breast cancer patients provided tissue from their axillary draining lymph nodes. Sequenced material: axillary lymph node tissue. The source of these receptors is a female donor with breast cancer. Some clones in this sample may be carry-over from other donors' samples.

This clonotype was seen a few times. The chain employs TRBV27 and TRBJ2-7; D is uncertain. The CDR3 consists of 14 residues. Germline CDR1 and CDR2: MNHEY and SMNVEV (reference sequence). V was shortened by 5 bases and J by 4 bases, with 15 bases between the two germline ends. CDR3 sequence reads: CASSPMISGYEQYF. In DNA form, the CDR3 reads TGTGCCAGCAGTCCCATGATCTCTGGGTACGAGCAGTACTTC.

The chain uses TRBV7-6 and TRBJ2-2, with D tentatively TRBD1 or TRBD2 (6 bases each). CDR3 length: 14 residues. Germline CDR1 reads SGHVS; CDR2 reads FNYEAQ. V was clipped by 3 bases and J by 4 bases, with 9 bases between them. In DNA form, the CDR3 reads TGTGCCAGCAGCTTGGGGGGCATCACCGGGGAGCTGTTTTTT. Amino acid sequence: CASSLGGITGELFF.

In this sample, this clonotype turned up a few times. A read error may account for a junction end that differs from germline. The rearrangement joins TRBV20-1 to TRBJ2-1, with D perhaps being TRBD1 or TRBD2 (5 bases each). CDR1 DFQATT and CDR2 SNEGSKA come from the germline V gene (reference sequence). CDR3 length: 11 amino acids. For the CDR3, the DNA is TGCAGTGCCCCGTCCTTGGGGGAGCAGTCCTTC. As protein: CSAPSLGEQSF.

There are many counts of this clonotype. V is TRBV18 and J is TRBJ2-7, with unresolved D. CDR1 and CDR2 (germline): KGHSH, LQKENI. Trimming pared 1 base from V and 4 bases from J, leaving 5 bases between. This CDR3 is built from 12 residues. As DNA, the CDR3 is TGTGCCAGCTCACCACTAGAATACGAGCAGTACTTC. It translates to CASSPLEYEQYF.

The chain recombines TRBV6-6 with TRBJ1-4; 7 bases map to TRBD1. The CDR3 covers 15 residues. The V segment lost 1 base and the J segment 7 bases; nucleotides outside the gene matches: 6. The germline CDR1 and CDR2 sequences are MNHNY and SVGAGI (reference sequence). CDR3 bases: TGTGCCAGCAGTTACTTCCGGGACAGACTTGAAAAACTGTTTTTT. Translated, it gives CASSYFRDRLEKLFF.

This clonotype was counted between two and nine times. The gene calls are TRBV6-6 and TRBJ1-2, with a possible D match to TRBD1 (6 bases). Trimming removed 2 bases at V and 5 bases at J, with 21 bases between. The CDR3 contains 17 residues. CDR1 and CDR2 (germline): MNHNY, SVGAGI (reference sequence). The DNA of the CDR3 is TGTGCCAGCAGTTACACCCCCCCCGGCGGCAGGGGTTATGGCTACACCTTC. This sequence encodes CASSYTPPGGRGYGYTF.

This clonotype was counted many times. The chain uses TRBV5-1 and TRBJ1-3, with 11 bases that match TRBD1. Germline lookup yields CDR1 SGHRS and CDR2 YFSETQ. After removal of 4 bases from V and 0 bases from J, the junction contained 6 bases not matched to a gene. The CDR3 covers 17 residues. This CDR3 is CASSPGDRGISGNTIYF. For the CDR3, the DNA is TGCGCCAGCAGCCCCGGGGACAGGGGGATCTCTGGAAACACCATATATTTT.

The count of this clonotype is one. The CDR3: CASSIQFSTDTQYF. CDR3 in DNA: TGTGCCAGTAGTATACAGTTTAGCACAGATACGCAGTATTTT. The V and J genes are TRBV19 and TRBJ2-3; the D is unclear. With 2 bases removed from V and 0 bases from J, the gap between germline ends came to 6 bases. CDR3 size: 14 residues. Germline-derived CDR1 and CDR2 are LNHDA and SQIVND (reference sequence).

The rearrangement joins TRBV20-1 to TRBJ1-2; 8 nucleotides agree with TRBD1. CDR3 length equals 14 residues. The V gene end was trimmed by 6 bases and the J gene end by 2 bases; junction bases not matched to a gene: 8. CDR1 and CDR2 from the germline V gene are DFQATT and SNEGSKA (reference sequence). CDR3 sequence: CSASSRTGNYGYTF. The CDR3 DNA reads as TGCAGTGCCAGCAGTCGGACAGGGAACTATGGCTACACCTTC.

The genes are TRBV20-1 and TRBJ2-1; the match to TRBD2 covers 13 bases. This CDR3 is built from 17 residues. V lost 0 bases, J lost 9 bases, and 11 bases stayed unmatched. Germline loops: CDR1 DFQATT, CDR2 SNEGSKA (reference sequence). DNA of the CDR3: TGCAGTGCTAGAGATATTACCGGACTAGCGGGGGCCGGTGAGCAGTTCTTC. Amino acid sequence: CSARDITGLAGAGEQFF.

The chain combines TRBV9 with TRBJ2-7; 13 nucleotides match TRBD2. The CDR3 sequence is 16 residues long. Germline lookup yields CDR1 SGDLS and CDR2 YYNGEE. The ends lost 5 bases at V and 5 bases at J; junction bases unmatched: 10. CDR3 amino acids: CASSQGLAGYPHEQYF. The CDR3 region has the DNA TGTGCCAGCAGTCAGGGACTAGCGGGATACCCCCACGAGCAGTACTTC.

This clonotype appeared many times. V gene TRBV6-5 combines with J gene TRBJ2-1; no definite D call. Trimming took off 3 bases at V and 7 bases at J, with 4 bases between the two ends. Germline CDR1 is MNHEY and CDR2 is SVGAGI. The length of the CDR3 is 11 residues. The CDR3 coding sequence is TGTGCCAGCAGTTATTGGAATGAGCAGTTCTTC. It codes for CASSYWNEQFF.

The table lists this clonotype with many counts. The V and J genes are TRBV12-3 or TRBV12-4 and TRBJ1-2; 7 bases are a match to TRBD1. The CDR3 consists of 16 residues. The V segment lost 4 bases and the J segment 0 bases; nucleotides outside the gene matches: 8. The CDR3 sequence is CASSSLRDSTNYGYTF. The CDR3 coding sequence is TGTGCCAGCAGTTCCCTCCGGGACAGCACTAACTATGGCTACACCTTC.

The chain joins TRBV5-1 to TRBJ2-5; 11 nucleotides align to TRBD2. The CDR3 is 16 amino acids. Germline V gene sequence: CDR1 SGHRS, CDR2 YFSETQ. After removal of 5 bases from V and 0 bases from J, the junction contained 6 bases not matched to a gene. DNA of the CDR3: TGCGCCAGCAGTCCCGGGACTAGCGGAAACCAAGAGACCCAGTACTTC. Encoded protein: CASSPGTSGNQETQYF. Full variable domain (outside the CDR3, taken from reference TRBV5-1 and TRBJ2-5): KAGVTQTPRYLIKTRGQQVTLSCSPISGHRSVSWYQQTPGQGLQFLFEYFSETQRNKGNFPGRFSGRQFSNSRSEMNVSTLELGDSALYLCASSPGTSGNQETQYFGPGTRLLVL.

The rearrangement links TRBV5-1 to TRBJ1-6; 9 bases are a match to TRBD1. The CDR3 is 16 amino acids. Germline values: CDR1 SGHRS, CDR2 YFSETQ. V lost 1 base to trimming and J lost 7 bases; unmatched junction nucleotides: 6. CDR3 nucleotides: TGCGCCAGCAGCTTGACAGGGGGCCCGGGGAATTCACCCCTCCACTTT. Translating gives CASSLTGGPGNSPLHF.

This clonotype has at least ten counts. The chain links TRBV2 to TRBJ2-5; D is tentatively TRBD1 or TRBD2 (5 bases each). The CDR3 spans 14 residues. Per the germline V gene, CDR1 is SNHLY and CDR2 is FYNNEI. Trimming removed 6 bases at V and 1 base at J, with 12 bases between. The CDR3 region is CASSREKGQETQYF. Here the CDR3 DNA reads TGTGCCAGCAGCAGGGAGAAGGGCCAAGAGACCCAGTACTTC.

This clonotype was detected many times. CDR3 region: CASSPRAGPQETQYF. CDR3 nucleotides: TGTGCCAGTTCCCCCCGGGCGGGGCCTCAAGAGACCCAGTACTTC. The genes are TRBV2 and TRBJ2-5; a possible D gene is TRBD2 (6 bases). The CDR3 loop spans 15 amino acids. With 9 bases removed from V and 2 bases from J, the gap between germline ends came to 19 bases. CDR1 and CDR2 (germline): SNHLY, FYNNEI. Using reference TRBV2 and TRBJ2-5 for the parts outside the CDR3, the full variable domain is EPEVTQTPSHQVTQMGQEVILRCVPISNHLYFYWYRQILGQKVEFLVSFYNNEISEKSEIFDDQFSVERPDGSNFTLKIRSTKLEDSAMYFCASSPRAGPQETQYFGPGTRLLVL.

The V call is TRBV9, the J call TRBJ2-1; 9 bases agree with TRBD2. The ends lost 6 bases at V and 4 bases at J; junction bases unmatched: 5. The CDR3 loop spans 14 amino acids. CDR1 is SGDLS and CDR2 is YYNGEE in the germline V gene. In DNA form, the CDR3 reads TGTGCCAGCAAACGACTAGCGGAGTACAATGAGCAGTTCTTC. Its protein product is CASKRLAEYNEQFF.

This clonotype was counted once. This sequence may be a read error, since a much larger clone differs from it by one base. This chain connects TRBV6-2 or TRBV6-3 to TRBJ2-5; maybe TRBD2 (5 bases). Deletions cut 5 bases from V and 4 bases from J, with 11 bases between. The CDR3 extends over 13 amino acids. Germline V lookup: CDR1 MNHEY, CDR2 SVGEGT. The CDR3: CASSRGRVETQYF. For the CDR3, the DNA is TGTGCCAGCAGTCGGGGAAGAGTAGAGACCCAGTACTTC.

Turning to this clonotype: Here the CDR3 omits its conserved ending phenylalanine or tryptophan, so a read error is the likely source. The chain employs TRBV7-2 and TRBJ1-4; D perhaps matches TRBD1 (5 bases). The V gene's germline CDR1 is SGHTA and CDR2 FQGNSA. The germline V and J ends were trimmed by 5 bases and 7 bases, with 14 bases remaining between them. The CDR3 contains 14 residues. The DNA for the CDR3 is TGTGCCAGCAGCCTCGGGACGGTGAGTGAAAAACTGTTTCAT. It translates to CASSLGTVSEKLFH.

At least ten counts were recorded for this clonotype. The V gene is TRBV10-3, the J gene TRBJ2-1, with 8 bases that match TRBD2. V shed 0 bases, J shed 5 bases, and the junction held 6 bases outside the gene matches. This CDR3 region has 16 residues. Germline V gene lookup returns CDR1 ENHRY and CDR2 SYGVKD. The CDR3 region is CAISESVAGGHNEQFF. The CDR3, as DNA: TGTGCCATCAGTGAGTCGGTTGCGGGAGGTCACAATGAGCAGTTCTTC.